This TCR beta chain was recorded in a study of blood T cell repertoires in COVID-19. Clones were read by immunoSEQ multiplex PCR, and TCRdb kept only the in-frame ones, dropping some. The sample comprises around 120,000 clones, 85% of which are singletons, and about a tenth rests with the top ten. V was clipped by 0 bases and J by 6 bases, with 10 bases between them. Germline CDR1 SGHKS, CDR2 YYEKEE (reference sequence). This CDR3 comprises 13 residues. The sequencing sample was made of peripheral blood. The gene calls are TRBV5-5 and TRBJ2-7; possibly TRBD1 for D (5 bases). This TCR was recovered from a man aged 80 or over with acute or convalescent COVID-19. CDR3 in amino acids: CASSLVRETEQYF. The CDR3 DNA follows: TGTGCCAGCAGCTTGGTCAGGGAAACCGAGCAGTACTTC.